Listed here is a single TCR beta chain. This clonotype is characterized as medium-sized (0.01 to 0.1%). Its specific antigen is unknown. The input lacks base qualities; no much larger clone sits a single base away. The treatment or condition label, as the study defines it: roughly ten-day PBMC culture with coronavirus spike peptide pools or control peptides (ViraFEST assay). The ViraFEST assay was used in the study, in which antigen-specific T cells were expanded with peptide pools and expanded clonotypes were subsequently identified by TCR sequencing. The convalescent patients' positive SARS-CoV-2 PCR tests were from March to December 2020, which was before the Alpha, Beta and Delta variants emerged in the United States. PBMCs were cultured at 1.5 million to 2.5 million per well in IMDM supplemented with around 5.5% human AB serum and about 9.5 IU/ml IL-2, with about 10 ug/ml peptide pools added. Half of the culture medium was replaced with fresh IL-2-containing medium on days 3 and 7. Once the cells had been in culture for roughly 10 days, the EasySep CD4+ T cell isolation kit was used to isolate CD4+ T cells by negative selection. Ficoll-Paque Plus gradient centrifugation was used to isolate PBMCs from whole blood, and the isolated PBMCs were then either used fresh or cryopreserved at -140C. Each culture condition was generally run in triplicate wells.

The data were obtained in a study of vaccination and CD4 T cells after COVID-19 (dated by TCRdb to about 2022). With respect to the entire study: Convalescent patients had a positive SARS-CoV-2 result on nasal swab PCR, and of these patients, several had mild disease and one had severe disease. Six males and four females were included in the convalescent cohort, with two Hispanic individuals, seven Caucasians, two Asians and one multiracial person represented. Participants received two doses of either the Pfizer-BioNTech BNT162b2 vaccine (n=8) or the Moderna mRNA-1273 vaccine (n=2). Post-vaccine blood samples were taken a median of around 68 days after the second vaccine dose, with a range of about 12 to 250 days. In some eleven COVID-19 convalescent patients and a few infection-naive healthy vaccine recipients, researchers compared the spike-specific CD4+ TCR repertoire from before mRNA vaccination with the repertoire from after. As controls, cultures received a CEFX viral epitope pool (the positive control), an HIV-1 Nef peptide pool (the negative control), or no peptide at all. Post-COVID blood samples were collected from convalescent patients a median of about 92 days after diagnosis, with a range of about 30 to 161 days. The cultures were stimulated with overlapping spike peptide pools from SARS-CoV-2 and from the common cold coronaviruses HCoV-NL63, HCoV-OC43 and HCoV-229E. The full study reports these points: Among convalescent patients, a median about 90% of the SARS-CoV-2-reactive clones seen after vaccination appeared only after vaccination, which suggests priming specific to the vaccine. Of the vaccine-specific clones in convalescent patients, 304 of 307, or nearly all, reacted only to SARS-CoV-2 spike and did not cross-react with common cold coronaviruses. An increase in the median number of SARS-CoV-2-reactive clonotypes from approximately 21 after infection to a few dozen after vaccination was observed, but the change was not found to be significant. The number of convalescent patients in the study was relatively small, and the study did not examine early timepoints following natural infection.

The CDR3 spans 14 residues, from the cysteine through the phenylalanine. Solely the CDR3 DNA is kept, with 42 bases framed from the first base. CDR1 and CDR2 are drawn from the germline V gene (reference sequence): LNHDA, SQIVND. Unmatched junction bases come to 7, with V trimmed by 4 bases and J by 5 bases. The library was prepared using PCR. DNA from cultured CD4+ T cells was subjected to TCR sequencing with the Oncomine TCR Beta short-read assay at the Johns Hopkins FTIC core. The QIAamp micro DNA kit was used to extract genomic DNA from the cultured CD4+ T cells. Oncomine TCR Beta libraries from cultured CD4+ T cells were pooled with unique dual indexes and sequenced on an Illumina iSeq 100. As for the original processing: Non-productive sequences were filtered out, and CDR3s that did not start with C, did not end with F or W, or were shorter than 7 amino acids were discarded. The MANAFEST web application identified antigen-specific clonotypes by comparing peptide-stimulated wells against reference wells and other culture wells. An FDR below 0.05, an odds ratio above 5, and a productive frequency above 0.1% in at least two of three replicate wells were required for clones to be considered positive. Cross-reactive clonotypes were defined as significantly expanded in both SARS-CoV-2 spike wells and at least one common cold coronavirus spike condition. Using R version 3.6.1, CDR3 homology was evaluated through Levenshtein distances (stringdist) along with unrooted phylogenetic trees (ape). In TCRdb, the public reads were trimmed at Q25 with fastp and aligned with MiXCR, with productive beta chains retained. Each record represents a unique CDR3 protein, reported with the most common genes and DNA among its rows. Clone size and V and J calls follow TCRdb, not the original study. This sample gives over 6,500 distinct CDR3 sequences in total; 20% to 25% of them show up just once. The ten biggest clones cover more than 20% of the sample.

The receptor comes from a human donor who had recovered from COVID-19. Rearrangement joined TRBV19 to TRBJ2-5; TRBD2 aligns with 7 central bases. Sample: CD4+ T cells from blood, cultured in vitro, taken after SARS-CoV-2 vaccination. The nucleotides are TGTGCCAGTAGTAGAGGGGCGCGGGGGGAGACCCAGTACTTC. This gives the protein CASSRGARGETQYF. Beyond the CDR3, the reference TRBV19 and TRBJ2-5 genes provide the residues; the full variable domain reads: DGGITQSPKYLFRKEGQNVTLSCEQNLNHDAMYWYRQDPGQGLRLIYYSQIVNDFQKGDIAEGYSVSREKKESFPLTVTSAQKNPTAFYLCASSRGARGETQYFGPGTRLLVL.